A selection of T cell receptor beta chains follows, all from one sample in a study of blood T cell repertoires in COVID-19. Measured with immunoSEQ multiplex PCR; TCRdb has only the in-frame clones, and not every one. The table includes about 220,000 clones, around 85% detected once. The material sequenced was peripheral blood. The source is a woman in her 30s who had recovered from COVID-19. CDR3s include the opening cysteine and the closing phenylalanine or tryptophan. A D gene is named only where the DNA matches it firmly. Some rows have no size entry. The others give once, few or many, or a class for an expanded clone.

>-|-|TRBJ2-3|TRBV7-2
CASSPGLITDTQYF
TGTGCCAGCAGCCCGGGACTTATCACAGATACGCAGTATTTT
>-|-|TRBJ1-4|TRBV10-1
CASRSLNEKLFF
TGCGCCAGCAGATCCCTTAATGAAAAACTGTTTTTT
>-|-|TRBJ2-5|TRBV6-2/TRBV6-3
CASSFRLDMKTQYF
TGTGCCAGCAGTTTCCGACTGGATATGAAGACCCAGTACTTC
>-|-|TRBJ1-5|TRBV18
CASSPGAGNQPQHF
TGTGCCAGCTCACCAGGGGCAGGCAATCAGCCCCAGCATTTT
>-|TRBD1|TRBJ2-3|TRBV6-2/TRBV6-3
CASSYSGTGTSDTQYF
TGTGCCAGCAGTTACTCGGGGACAGGGACTTCAGATACGCAGTATTTT
>-|-|TRBJ2-2|TRBV7-6
CASSLGGQGSTGELFF
TGTGCCAGCAGCCTCGGTGGTCAGGGGTCCACCGGGGAGCTGTTTTTT
>-|-|TRBJ2-5|TRBV5-1
CASSPDIETQYF
TGCGCCAGCAGCCCGGACATAGAGACCCAGTACTTC
>-|TRBD1|TRBJ1-4|TRBV7-6
CASSKWVKGATNEKLFF
TGTGCCAGCAGCAAATGGGTTAAGGGGGCGACTAATGAAAAACTGTTTTTT
>-|TRBD2|TRBJ2-5|TRBV3-1/TRBV3-2
CASSQSSGETQYF
TGTGCCAGCAGCCAATCTAGCGGAGAGACCCAGTACTTC
>-|-|TRBJ1-1|TRBV28
CASLSGGAGNTEAFF
TGTGCCAGCCTCTCCGGGGGGGCTGGGAACACTGAAGCTTTCTTT
>-|-|TRBJ2-5|TRBV25-1
CASSEGSGPDGETQYF
TGTGCCAGCAGTGAAGGATCAGGGCCGGACGGGGAGACCCAGTACTTC
>-|TRBD2|TRBJ2-2|TRBV3-1/TRBV3-2
CASSQPLGLANTGELFF
TGTGCCAGCAGCCAACCACTGGGACTAGCGAACACCGGGGAGCTGTTTTTT
>few|TRBD2|TRBJ2-1|TRBV15
CATSRTGGPGSYNEQFF
TGTGCCACCAGCAGAACGGGGGGGCCGGGCTCCTACAATGAGCAGTTCTTC
>-|TRBD1|TRBJ1-1|TRBV14
CASSQGLGQGSTEAFF
TGTGCCAGCAGCCAAGGTTTGGGACAGGGGAGCACTGAAGCTTTCTTT
>-|TRBD1|TRBJ2-5|TRBV28
CASSSPGTGGETQYF
TGTGCCAGCAGTTCCCCCGGGACAGGGGGAGAGACCCAGTACTTC
>-|TRBD2|TRBJ2-2|TRBV30
CAWRPGLAGAFTGELFF
TGTGCCTGGAGGCCGGGACTAGCGGGGGCTTTCACCGGGGAGCTGTTTTTT
>once|TRBD1|TRBJ1-2|TRBV5-4
CASSMKGTAYGYTF
TGTGCCAGCAGCATGAAGGGGACAGCTTATGGCTACACCTTC
>-|TRBD2|TRBJ2-1|TRBV5-1
CASSLVLAGGLGTYEQFF
TGCGCCAGCAGCTTGGTGCTAGCGGGGGGGCTTGGTACTTATGAGCAGTTCTTC
>-|-|TRBJ1-3|TRBV4-3
CASSQEYRRNTIYF
TGCGCCAGCAGCCAAGAATACAGAAGAAACACCATATATTTT
>-|-|TRBJ1-1|TRBV7-2
CASSLALGRGNTEAFF
TGTGCCAGCAGCTTAGCTCTAGGCAGAGGGAACACTGAAGCTTTCTTT
>-|TRBD2|TRBJ2-6|TRBV28
CASRGGPGGSGANVLTF
TGTGCCAGCAGGGGAGGCCCGGGGGGCTCTGGGGCCAACGTCCTGACTTTC
>-|TRBD1|TRBJ2-7|TRBV5-1
CASTLDGTGGDEQYF
TGCGCCAGCACCCTTGACGGGACAGGGGGCGACGAGCAGTACTTC
>-|TRBD2|TRBJ2-2|TRBV4-1
CASSQLAGGLGGELFF
TGCGCCAGCAGCCAACTAGCGGGGGGGCTCGGCGGGGAGCTGTTTTTT
>-|-|TRBJ1-5|TRBV19
CASSMNPGRYSNQPQHF
TGTGCCAGTAGTATGAACCCCGGCAGGTATAGCAATCAGCCCCAGCATTTT
>-|-|TRBJ2-3|TRBV5-4
CASSSTLKRDKTDTQYF
TGTGCCAGCAGCTCTACCTTAAAAAGGGACAAAACAGATACGCAGTATTTT
>-|-|TRBJ1-2|TRBV30
CAWSMRSSGRGYTF
TGTGCCTGGAGTATGCGTAGCTCCGGGAGGGGCTACACCTTC
>-|TRBD1|TRBJ1-5|TRBV6-6
CASSRTGISNQPQHF
TGTGCCAGCAGCCGGACAGGGATTAGCAATCAGCCCCAGCATTTT
>few|TRBD1|TRBJ2-7|TRBV10-1
CAADRVHEQYF
TGCGCCGCCGACAGGGTCCACGAGCAGTACTTC
>once|-|TRBJ2-2|TRBV6-6
CASTETRTGELFF
TGTGCCAGCACCGAAACACGAACCGGGGAGCTGTTTTTT
>-|TRBD2|TRBJ2-3|TRBV14
CASQPNRLAGNLDTQYF
TGTGCCAGCCAACCCAACAGACTAGCGGGGAATCTCGATACGCAGTATTTT
>-|TRBD1|TRBJ2-1|TRBV7-3
CASSPGTAYNEQFF
TGTGCCAGCAGCCCCGGGACAGCCTACAATGAGCAGTTCTTC
>-|TRBD2|TRBJ2-7|TRBV6-5
CASSQGGPPEQYF
TGTGCCAGCAGCCAGGGAGGGCCCCCCGAGCAGTACTTC
>-|TRBD1|TRBJ2-7|TRBV11-2
CASCSDRDSTYEQYF
TGTGCCAGCTGCTCCGACCGGGACAGTACCTACGAGCAGTACTTC
>-|TRBD2|TRBJ2-1|TRBV5-4
CASRKSGGAPNEQFF
TGTGCCAGCAGGAAAAGCGGGGGGGCTCCAAATGAGCAGTTCTTC
>-|-|TRBJ2-7|TRBV11-2
CASSSGQSYEQYF
TGTGCCAGCAGCTCCGGACAGTCCTACGAGCAGTACTTC
>-|TRBD1|TRBJ2-7|TRBV2
CASSGDRGGHEQYF
TGTGCCAGCAGTGGGGACAGGGGAGGCCACGAGCAGTACTTC
>-|TRBD2|TRBJ2-1|TRBV5-1
CASSSPASGGSHEQFF
TGCGCCAGCAGCTCGCCAGCTAGCGGGGGGTCCCATGAGCAGTTCTTC
>-|TRBD2|TRBJ2-3|TRBV5-4
CASRRSGGAINTDTQYF
TGTGCCAGCAGGCGTAGCGGGGGGGCAATTAACACAGATACGCAGTATTTT
>once|TRBD1|TRBJ2-5|TRBV19
CASSLGQGGQETQYF
TGTGCCAGTAGTTTAGGACAGGGTGGCCAAGAGACCCAGTACTTC
>-|TRBD2|TRBJ2-4|TRBV18
CASSPVAGAKLAKNIQYF
TGTGCCAGCTCACCCGTAGCGGGGGCGAAGCTAGCCAAAAACATTCAGTACTTC
>-|TRBD1|TRBJ2-2|TRBV5-4
CASSTSGTGLTNTGELFF
TGTGCCAGCAGCACCTCCGGGACAGGACTCACGAACACCGGGGAGCTGTTTTTT
>-|-|TRBJ2-7|TRBV5-4
CASSASLATYEQYF
TGTGCCAGCAGCGCCTCCCTAGCTACCTACGAGCAGTACTTC